The 4 T cell receptor beta chains presented below share a single source sample, sequenced in a study of blood T cells in healthy people across ages. A second roughly 7 to 12 cycle PCR used barcoded and J-beta primers. TCRdb reanalysed the 5' RACE reads using MiXCR and keeps one entry per CDR3 protein. The table records approximately 690,000 distinct CDR3 sequences, about 54% of them present only once. Sequencing input: blood. These TCRs come from a man in his 60s in good health.

V is TRBV29-1 and J is TRBJ2-5; D uncertain. This CDR3 contains 15 residues. V was trimmed by 6 bases and J by 5 bases, leaving 22 bases between them. The V gene's germline CDR1 is SQVTM and CDR2 ANQGSEA. The chain's CDR3 is CSVSIRVPRLETQYF. The CDR3 nucleotides read TGCAGCGTGTCCATAAGGGTCCCAAGGCTGGAGACCCAGTACTTC.

DNA for the CDR3: TGTGCCAGCACCCGCACTCCAGACAGGGCGGGCACTGAAGCTTTCTTT. Amino acid sequence: CASTRTPDRAGTEAFF. The chain recombines TRBV6-5 with TRBJ1-1, with 7 bases identical to TRBD1. Germline-derived CDR1 and CDR2 are MNHEY and SVGAGI. The J segment lost 4 bases and the V segment lost 7 bases, leaving 15 bases of the junction unmatched. The CDR3 totals 16 residues.

In its sample, this clonotype was seen a few times. This rearrangement joins TRBV27 to TRBJ2-7, with D perhaps given as TRBD1 or TRBD2 (5 bases each). V gave up 5 bases and J gave up 6 bases, with 11 bases separating them. In germline, CDR1 is MNHEY, CDR2 SMNVEV (reference sequence). The length of the CDR3 is 12 residues. CDR3 in amino acids: CASSGVGGEQYF. CDR3 nucleotides: TGTGCCAGCAGTGGGGTTGGGGGCGAGCAGTACTTC.

The rearrangement links TRBV5-1 to TRBJ2-1; D may be TRBD2 (5 bases). V lost 1 base and J 5 bases, leaving 13 bases between the germline ends. Germline V lookup: CDR1 SGHRS, CDR2 YFSETQ. The CDR3 sequence is 15 residues long. CDR3 sequence reads: CASSLSGIGDNEQFF. The CDR3 DNA follows: TGCGCCAGCAGCTTGAGCGGAATCGGGGACAATGAGCAGTTCTTC.